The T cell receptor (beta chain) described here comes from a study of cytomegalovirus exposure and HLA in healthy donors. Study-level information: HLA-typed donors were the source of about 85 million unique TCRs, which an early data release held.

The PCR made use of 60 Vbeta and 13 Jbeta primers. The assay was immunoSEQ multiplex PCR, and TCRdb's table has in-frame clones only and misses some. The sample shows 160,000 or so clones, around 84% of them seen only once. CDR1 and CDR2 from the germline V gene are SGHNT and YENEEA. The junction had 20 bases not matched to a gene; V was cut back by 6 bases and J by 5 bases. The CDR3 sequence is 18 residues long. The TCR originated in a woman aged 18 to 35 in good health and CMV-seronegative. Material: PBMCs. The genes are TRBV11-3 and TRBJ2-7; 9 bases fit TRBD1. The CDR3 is CASSTGTGSKEGRDEQYF. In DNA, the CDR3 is TGTGCCAGCAGTACCGGGACAGGGAGTAAAGAGGGAAGGGACGAGCAGTACTTC.